This passage covers 18 T cell receptor beta chains from one sample sequenced in a study of cytomegalovirus exposure and HLA in healthy donors (TCRdb year 2017). Libraries were prepared through the immunoSEQ multiplex PCR assay. A mixture of 60 forward primers for TCR Vbeta segments and 13 reverse primers for TCR Jbeta segments was used in the multiplex PCR. The source is immuneACCESS, and TCRdb retained only in-frame sequences with V and J called. Part of the clones is not carried over; for the studies checked, unresolved V genes explain less than half of this, and the remainder is unexplained. This sample's table lists over 45,000 clones. The top ten clones comprise about 2.1% of the sample. Sequences were obtained from PBMCs. The receptors were sampled from a woman under 30 in good health and CMV-seronegative.

The rearrangement uses TRBV19 and TRBJ1-1; 9 positions match TRBD1. With 6 bases clipped from V and 2 bases from J, the junction kept 4 bases outside the gene matches. Germline V gene sequence: CDR1 LNHDA, CDR2 SQIVND (reference sequence). The CDR3 runs to 14 residues. CDR3 protein: CASSTGQGNTEAFF. Here the CDR3 DNA reads TGTGCCAGTAGCACGGGACAGGGAAACACTGAAGCTTTCTTT. The entire variable domain, with the rest obtained from reference TRBV19 and TRBJ1-1, is as follows: DGGITQSPKYLFRKEGQNVTLSCEQNLNHDAMYWYRQDPGQGLRLIYYSQIVNDFQKGDIAEGYSVSREKKESFPLTVTSAQKNPTAFYLCASSTGQGNTEAFFGQGTRLTVV.

V and J are TRBV4-2 and TRBJ2-1, with 9 bases lining up with TRBD2. Germline assignment: CDR1 LGHNA and CDR2 YNFKEQ. This CDR3 comprises 18 residues. Trimming at V came to 0 bases and at J to 3 bases, leaving 9 bases not matched to a gene. The CDR3, as DNA: TGTGCCAGCAGCCAAGAATGGGCGGGGGGGCCCCTCTACAATGAGCAGTTCTTC. Translation gives CASSQEWAGGPLYNEQFF.

This chain joins TRBV6-5 and TRBJ2-1, with D tentatively TRBD1 (6 bases). The CDR3 extends over 12 amino acids. The germline V gene encodes CDR1 MNHEY and CDR2 SVGAGI. V was shortened by 5 bases and J by 9 bases, with 11 bases between the two germline ends. The CDR3 DNA follows: TGTGCCAGCAGTGTACAGGGATCTGAGCAGTTCTTC. As protein: CASSVQGSEQFF.

The V and J genes are TRBV5-1 and TRBJ1-3; a possible D gene is TRBD1 (6 bases). The CDR3 has 16 amino acids. Trimming cost V 6 bases and J 4 bases, with 20 bases left between them. Germline CDR1 SGHRS, CDR2 YFSETQ. The CDR3 DNA follows: TGCGCCAGCACCAGCAGTACAGGGTATATCGGAAACACCATATATTTT. Its protein product is CASTSSTGYIGNTIYF. Drawing the rest from reference TRBV5-1 and TRBJ1-3, the complete variable domain is KAGVTQTPRYLIKTRGQQVTLSCSPISGHRSVSWYQQTPGQGLQFLFEYFSETQRNKGNFPGRFSGRQFSNSRSEMNVSTLELGDSALYLCASTSSTGYIGNTIYFGEGSWLTVV.

The chain employs TRBV5-1 and TRBJ1-4; TRBD1 matches 7 bases. V dropped 0 bases and J dropped 6; count of bases not matched to a gene: 2. Germline-derived CDR1 and CDR2 are SGHRS and YFSETQ. The CDR3 is made up of 14 amino acids. The CDR3 loop is CASSLDRGDEKLFF. As DNA, the CDR3 is TGCGCCAGCAGCTTGGACAGGGGAGATGAAAAACTGTTTTTT.

The V and J genes are TRBV19 and TRBJ2-1; 8 bases are a match to TRBD2. J gave up 5 bases and V 1 base, and 7 bases lay outside the gene matches. The CDR3 totals 16 residues. CDR1 is LNHDA and CDR2 is SQIVND in the germline V gene (reference sequence). The CDR3: CASSIVGGDTDNEQFF. In nucleotides, the CDR3 is TGTGCCAGTAGTATAGTCGGGGGGGATACTGACAATGAGCAGTTCTTC. The whole variable domain, remainder taken from reference TRBV19 and TRBJ2-1, is DGGITQSPKYLFRKEGQNVTLSCEQNLNHDAMYWYRQDPGQGLRLIYYSQIVNDFQKGDIAEGYSVSREKKESFPLTVTSAQKNPTAFYLCASSIVGGDTDNEQFFGPGTRLTVL.

This sequence joins TRBV18 and TRBJ1-6; D gene ambiguous. This CDR3 has 13 residues. The germline gives CDR1 KGHSH, CDR2 LQKENI. The V gene lost 0 bases and the J gene lost 11 bases, with 8 bases spanning the gap. Here the CDR3 DNA reads TGTGCCAGCTCACCACCGGGGAGTCCACCCCTCCACTTT. It specifies CASSPPGSPPLHF.

The chain employs TRBV28 and TRBJ1-5; D is unresolved. Looked up from germline, CDR1 is MDHEN and CDR2 is SYDVKM. Trimming took off 5 bases at V and 8 bases at J, with 10 bases between the two ends. CDR3 size: 12 residues. The CDR3 sequence: CASSGLFEPQHF. For the CDR3, the DNA is TGTGCCAGCAGTGGACTATTTGAGCCCCAGCATTTT. Full variable domain (remainder filled in from reference TRBV28 and TRBJ1-5): DVKVTQSSRYLVKRTGEKVFLECVQDMDHENMFWYRQDPGLGLRLIYFSYDVKMKEKGDIPEGYSVSREKKERFSLILESASTNQTSMYLCASSGLFEPQHFGDGTRLSIL.

This chain connects TRBV5-1 to TRBJ1-4; TRBD1 matches 10 bases. Germline trimming cut 0 bases from V and 0 bases from J; bases unmatched to any gene: 5. The germline gives CDR1 SGHRS, CDR2 YFSETQ. The CDR3 has 18 residues. The CDR3 DNA is TGCGCCAGCAGCTTGGTGGGACAGGGGACTGCAACTAATGAAAAACTGTTTTTT. Amino acid sequence: CASSLVGQGTATNEKLFF. Full variable domain (remainder filled in from reference TRBV5-1 and TRBJ1-4): KAGVTQTPRYLIKTRGQQVTLSCSPISGHRSVSWYQQTPGQGLQFLFEYFSETQRNKGNFPGRFSGRQFSNSRSEMNVSTLELGDSALYLCASSLVGQGTATNEKLFFGSGTQLSVL.

The chain couples TRBV19 to TRBJ1-2; the match to TRBD1 covers 8 bases. The CDR3 contains 14 residues. The germline gives CDR1 LNHDA, CDR2 SQIVND (reference sequence). The V segment lost 4 bases and the J segment 5 bases; nucleotides outside the gene matches: 6. The DNA for the CDR3 is TGTGCCAGTAGTAATGGACAGGGAGTTTATGGCTACACCTTC. Protein: CASSNGQGVYGYTF.

The gene calls are TRBV5-1 and TRBJ1-1, with D perhaps TRBD1 (5 bases). This CDR3 contains 12 residues. The germline gives CDR1 SGHRS, CDR2 YFSETQ. V shed 4 bases and J shed 6 bases, with 10 bases lying between them. The CDR3 DNA is TGCGCCAGCAGCGACCAGGGCGCTGAAGCTTTCTTT. Translated: CASSDQGAEAFF.

V usage is TRBV6-1 and J usage is TRBJ1-5; D gene unclear. The CDR3 totals 15 residues. The V and J ends lost 7 bases and 3 bases respectively, with 16 bases between them. From germline, CDR1 is MNHNS and CDR2 SASEGT. The CDR3 reads CASTPGSGYNQPQHF. CDR3 nucleotides: TGTGCCAGCACCCCGGGGTCAGGCTACAATCAGCCCCAGCATTTT.

The V call is TRBV19, the J call TRBJ2-5; tentative D call: TRBD2 (6 bases). The CDR3 runs to 17 residues. With 3 bases removed from V and 4 bases from J, the gap between germline ends came to 21 bases. The germline V gene has CDR1 LNHDA and CDR2 SQIVND (reference sequence). This CDR3 is CASSILATYGERETQYF. In nucleotides, the CDR3 is TGTGCCAGTAGTATCCTAGCGACATATGGGGAGCGAGAGACCCAGTACTTC.

The chain employs TRBV5-1 and TRBJ2-5; D gene unclear. CDR1 SGHRS and CDR2 YFSETQ come from the germline V gene. The CDR3 runs 15 residues. Trimming took 4 bases from V and 2 from J, leaving 15 bases between them. The CDR3 protein is CASSPTTVIQETQYF. Written as DNA, the CDR3 is TGCGCCAGCAGCCCGACCACAGTAATTCAAGAGACCCAGTACTTC. Looking up the rest from reference TRBV5-1 and TRBJ2-5 gives the full variable domain: KAGVTQTPRYLIKTRGQQVTLSCSPISGHRSVSWYQQTPGQGLQFLFEYFSETQRNKGNFPGRFSGRQFSNSRSEMNVSTLELGDSALYLCASSPTTVIQETQYFGPGTRLLVL.

This rearrangement joins TRBV29-1 to TRBJ2-7, with 7 nucleotides matching TRBD1. The CDR3 length is 14 residues. Germline V CDR1 and CDR2: SQVTM, ANQGSEA. The CDR3 is CRSDPQGIPYEQYF. CDR3 bases: TGCAGAAGTGACCCACAGGGGATCCCCTACGAGCAGTACTTC.

The chain recombines TRBV11-2 with TRBJ1-1; weak D call: TRBD1 (5 bases). Trimming stripped 2 bases from V and 5 bases from J, with 12 bases between. The CDR3 is made up of 14 amino acids. Germline CDR1 and CDR2: SGHAT and FQNNGV. CDR3 sequence reads: CASSLQGWWTEAFF. The CDR3 DNA is TGTGCCAGCAGCTTACAGGGTTGGTGGACTGAAGCTTTCTTT.

The V call is TRBV6-4, the J call TRBJ2-2, with D perhaps TRBD1 (5 bases). The CDR3 extends over 13 amino acids. Trimming took off 4 bases at V and 6 bases at J, with 9 bases between the two ends. Germline loops: CDR1 MRHNA, CDR2 SNTAGT. Written as DNA, the CDR3 is TGTGCCAGCAGTGCCATGACAGCCGGGGAGCTGTTTTTT. Its translation: CASSAMTAGELFF.

The CDR3 loop is CASSTGLAVSYEQYF. DNA for the CDR3: TGTGCCAGCAGTACGGGACTAGCGGTCTCCTACGAGCAGTACTTC. The chain is built from TRBV6-5 and TRBJ2-7; 11 nucleotides agree with TRBD2. The CDR3 is made up of 15 amino acids. J lost 0 bases, V lost 5 bases, and 3 bases had no gene match. CDR1 MNHEY and CDR2 SVGAGI come from the germline V gene.